This T cell receptor beta chain was captured by sequencing in a study of shared clonotypes between healthy human individuals. Regarding the study as a whole: Some clonotypes were shared by all four sorted-subset donors, while others were not shared. The non-shared ones had lower generation probabilities than the shared ones.

From CD4+ cells came CD45RA+ naive and CD45RA-negative memory subsets. Comments on this clone: Its antigen remains unidentified.

As handled by the study authors: Junction-only immunoSEQ sequences carried no quality scores, so filtering differed. Using immunoSEQ multiplex PCR, the repertoire was profiled, and TCRdb retains in-frame clones only, with some absent. V, J and clone size derive from that table, while D and trimming were established from the DNA sequence. This sample has around 1,100,000 clones, with around three quarters found just once. The receptor's source is a man younger than 35 in good health. Some clones in this sample may be carry-over from other donors' samples. The sample comprised memory CD4+ T cells from PBMCs. Subset defined: CD45RA-negative fraction.

The CDR3: CASSQDLITSGRSDTQYF. The CDR3 DNA reads as TGCGCCAGCAGCCAAGATTTGATTACTAGCGGGAGGTCGGATACGCAGTATTTT. V is TRBV4-1 and J is TRBJ2-3; 12 bases are a match to TRBD2. This CDR3 contains 18 residues. Germline V lookup: CDR1 MGHRA, CDR2 YSYEKL. The trim removed 0 bases at V and 6 bases at J, leaving 10 bases unmatched.